This T cell receptor (beta chain) was documented in a study of shared clonotypes between healthy human individuals. About the research overall: CD8 memory received one plate per donor, CD8 naive two, CD4 memory three and CD4 naive three.

The deep-level immunoSEQ assay was used. Repertoires were generated with immunoSEQ multiplex PCR, while TCRdb's copy carries only in-frame clones and drops some. The data hold approximately 1.5 million clones, with approximately 98.5% observed a single time. This CDR3 spans 14 amino acids. J was trimmed by 3 bases and V by 3 bases; bases with no gene match: 6. Germline loops: CDR1 GTSNPN, CDR2 SVGIG (reference sequence). The sequence was collected from a man aged 25-40 years in good health. This rearrangement joins TRBV30 to TRBJ2-3, with 7 bases matching TRBD2. Material for sequencing was naive CD4+ T cells sorted from blood. Subset here: CD45RA+ positively selected. CDR3 amino acids: CAWSPGLKTDTQYF. As DNA, the CDR3 is TGTGCCTGGAGCCCGGGACTAAAAACAGATACGCAGTATTTT.